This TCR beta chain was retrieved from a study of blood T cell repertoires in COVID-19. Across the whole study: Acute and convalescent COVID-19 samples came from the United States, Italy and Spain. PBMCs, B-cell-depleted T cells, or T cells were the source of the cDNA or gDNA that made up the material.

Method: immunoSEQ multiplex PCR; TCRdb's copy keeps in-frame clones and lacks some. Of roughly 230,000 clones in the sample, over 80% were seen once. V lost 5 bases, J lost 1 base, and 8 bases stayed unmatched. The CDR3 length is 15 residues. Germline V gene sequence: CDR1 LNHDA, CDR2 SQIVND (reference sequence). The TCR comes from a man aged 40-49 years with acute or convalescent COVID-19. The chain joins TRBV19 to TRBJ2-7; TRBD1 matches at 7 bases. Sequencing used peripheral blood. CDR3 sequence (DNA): TGTGCCAGTAGTGATACAGGGGTCAAATCCTACGAGCAGTACTTC. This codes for CASSDTGVKSYEQYF.